This passage covers 26 T cell receptor beta chains from one sample sequenced in a study of neurological immune-mediated disorders. TCRdb reprocessed the 5' RACE reads via MiXCR and lists one record per CDR3 protein. This table has more than 45,000 distinct CDR3 sequences, about 3.5% appearing once. The sequenced sample consisted of PBMCs. The receptors were gathered from a man aged 30 to 45 with multiple sclerosis.

In this sample, this clonotype turned up many times. The chain links TRBV15 to TRBJ2-6; D is possibly TRBD1 (7 bases). The CDR3 sequence is 23 residues long. The germline V gene has CDR1 LNHNV and CDR2 YYDKDF (reference sequence). The V end was cut by 2 bases, the J end by 0 bases, with 29 bases between. CDR3 sequence: CATSRSRSAVDRDFTSGANVLTF. DNA for the CDR3: TGTGCCACCAGCAGATCGAGATCGGCTGTAGACAGGGACTTCACCTCTGGGGCCAACGTCCTGACTTTC.

The sample holds a few counts of this clonotype. A junction boundary mismatches the germline segment, possibly from a read error. The gene calls are TRBV6-1 and TRBJ1-5, with TRBD1 as a possible D gene (6 bases). The germline CDR1 and CDR2 sequences are MNHNS and SASEGT. The CDR3 spans 15 residues. Here the CDR3 DNA reads TGTGCCAGCAGTGAAGCATCGGGGGGCCGTCAGCCCCAGAATTTT. This translates into CASSEASGGRQPQNF.

This clonotype was seen repeatedly, ten times or more. The chain couples TRBV12-3 or TRBV12-4 to TRBJ2-1, with 10 nucleotides matching TRBD1. J gave up 7 bases and V 6 bases, and 12 bases lay outside the gene matches. The CDR3 runs to 16 residues. The chain's CDR3 is CASSPLRDRGLNEQFF. For the CDR3, the DNA is TGTGCCAGCAGCCCCCTTCGGGACAGGGGCCTGAATGAGCAGTTCTTC.

In its sample, this clonotype was seen many times. The chain recombines TRBV24-1 with TRBJ1-5; 9 bases agree with TRBD1. Germline CDR1 reads KGHDR; CDR2 reads SFDVKD. V dropped 5 bases and J dropped 7; count of bases not matched to a gene: 5. This CDR3 region has 14 residues. The CDR3 region is CATSGGTGNQPQHF. For the CDR3, the DNA is TGTGCCACCAGTGGAGGGACAGGGAACCAGCCCCAGCATTTT.

This clonotype was recorded at least ten times. The rearrangement joins TRBV20-1 to TRBJ2-1; 7 bases are a match to TRBD2. Germline trimming cut 6 bases from V and 2 bases from J; bases unmatched to any gene: 4. CDR3 length equals 13 residues. Germline CDR1 reads DFQATT; CDR2 reads SNEGSKA (reference sequence). The CDR3 spells CSAQRDTYNEQFF. The CDR3 DNA is TGCAGTGCCCAGCGGGATACCTACAATGAGCAGTTCTTC.

This clonotype was detected many times. J is TRBJ1-1 and V is TRBV30; D remains ambiguous. This CDR3 comprises 10 residues. The germline V gene has CDR1 GTSNPN and CDR2 SVGIG (reference sequence). Between the trimmed V and J ends, which lost 7 bases and 7 bases, there was a span of 10 bases. DNA of the CDR3: TGTGCCTACCATCGGGTTGAAGCTTTCTTT. Translation: CAYHRVEAFF.

At least ten counts were recorded for this clonotype. The chain recombines TRBV7-8 with TRBJ2-1; the D gene is possibly TRBD2 (5 bases). The V end was cut by 2 bases, the J end by 4 bases, with 6 bases between. The CDR3 length is 13 residues. Germline assignment: CDR1 SGHVS and CDR2 FQNEAQ. CDR3 sequence reads: CASSLTGYNEQFF. The CDR3 DNA reads as TGTGCCAGCAGCTTAACGGGGTACAATGAGCAGTTCTTC. Full variable domain (remainder filled in from reference TRBV7-8 and TRBJ2-1): GAGVSQSPRYKVAKRGQDVALRCDPISGHVSLFWYQQALGQGPEFLTYFQNEAQLDKSGLPSDRFFAERPEGSVSTLKIQRTQQEDSAVYLCASSLTGYNEQFFGPGTRLTVL.

This clonotype was observed many times. The rearrangement uses TRBV7-9 and TRBJ2-6; 7 bases are shared with TRBD1. CDR3 length: 15 residues. Trimming cost V 4 bases and J 2 bases; bases outside gene matches: 2. Germline CDR1 reads SEHNR; CDR2 reads FQNEAQ (reference sequence). Written as DNA, the CDR3 is TGTGCCAGCAGCTGGGGGACAGCTGGGGCCAACGTCCTGACTTTC. Amino acid sequence: CASSWGTAGANVLTF.

This clonotype was detected many times. The chain employs TRBV2 and TRBJ2-5; TRBD2 might be the D (5 bases). Germline V CDR1 and CDR2: SNHLY, FYNNEI. The CDR3 spans 15 residues. V lost 0 bases and J lost 1, with 9 bases in between. The CDR3 DNA follows: TGTGCCAGCAGTGAAGCTAGCGCGGGCCAAGAGACCCAGTACTTC. Translating gives CASSEASAGQETQYF.

A few counts support this clonotype. The chain joins TRBV5-1 to TRBJ1-3, with 8 nucleotides matching TRBD1. J gave up 2 bases and V 0 bases, and 1 base lay outside the gene matches. The CDR3 contains 15 residues. Per germline, CDR1 SGHRS and CDR2 YFSETQ. The CDR3 here is CASSLAGQAGNTIYF. The CDR3 DNA reads as TGCGCCAGCAGCTTGGCGGGACAGGCTGGAAACACCATATATTTT.

In its sample, this clonotype was seen many times. The V gene is TRBV21-1, the J gene TRBJ1-2. TRBV21-1 is described as a pseudogene. This CDR3 has 16 residues. This CDR3 reads CASSLEHRAQECGYTF. CDR3 DNA: TGTGCCAGCAGCCTAGAACACCGGGCCCAGGAGTGTGGCTACACCTTC.

This clonotype was recorded at least ten times. This chain connects TRBV12-3 or TRBV12-4 to TRBJ2-1; 10 bases match TRBD2. The CDR3 runs to 16 residues. The V and J ends lost 6 bases and 7 bases, in that order; junction bases with no gene match: 12. This chain's CDR3 is CASSILAGDGGNEQFF. The CDR3 region has the DNA TGTGCCAGCAGCATCCTAGCGGGGGACGGGGGAAATGAGCAGTTCTTC.

This clonotype occurred many times. The chain couples TRBV20-1 to TRBJ2-7; D may be TRBD1 (6 bases). The length of the CDR3 is 15 residues. Germline assignment: CDR1 DFQATT and CDR2 SNEGSKA (reference sequence). V was clipped by 1 base and J by 2 bases, with 15 bases between them. The CDR3 DNA follows: TGCAGTGCTAGAGCTACGGACAGTGGGACCTACGAGCAGTACTTC. Amino acid sequence: CSARATDSGTYEQYF.

This clonotype was counted many times. The V gene is TRBV6-2 or TRBV6-3, the J gene TRBJ2-7, with 8 positions matching TRBD1. Unmatched junction bases numbered 5, after V lost 2 bases and J lost 2 bases. The CDR3 consists of 15 residues. Germline V gene sequence: CDR1 MNHEY, CDR2 SVGEGT. CDR3 in DNA: TGTGCCAGCAGTTACGGCGGGACAGGAGCCTACGAGCAGTACTTC. Residues: CASSYGGTGAYEQYF.

In its sample, this clonotype was seen many times. V gene TRBV10-2 combines with J gene TRBJ2-5, with 8 bases aligning to TRBD2. The CDR3 loop spans 14 amino acids. Unmatched junction bases numbered 4, after V lost 6 bases and J lost 1 base. CDR1 is WSHSY and CDR2 is SAAADI in the germline V gene. The CDR3 DNA reads TGCGCCAGCAGGAAACTAGCGGTCCAAGAGACCCAGTACTTC. Translating gives CASRKLAVQETQYF.

Notes on this clonotype: This may arise from a read error, as a much more abundant clone is one base away. The chain is built from TRBV5-5 and TRBJ1-1; D remains ambiguous. Germline CDR1 is SGHKS and CDR2 is YYEKEE (reference sequence). V shed 7 bases and J shed 6 bases, with 19 bases lying between them. The CDR3 contains 14 residues. CDR3 protein: CASYLWGLTAEAFF. The CDR3 DNA sequence: TGTGCCAGCTATTTGTGGGGTTTGACGGCTGAAGCTTTCTTT.

This clonotype turned up a few times. Germline is not matched at one junction end, which may reflect a read error. This chain connects TRBV2 to TRBJ1-5; D perhaps matches TRBD1 (5 bases). This CDR3 is 14 amino acids long. CDR1 and CDR2 from the germline V gene are SNHLY and FYNNEI. CDR3 protein: CASSRTDKSQPQNF. The CDR3 DNA follows: TGTGCCAGCAGTAGAACGGACAAAAGCCAGCCCCAGAATTTT.

Ten or more counts support this clonotype. This chain links TRBV15 with TRBJ1-4; possibly TRBD1 for D (6 bases). The CDR3 covers 13 residues. Per germline, CDR1 LNHNV and CDR2 YYDKDF (reference sequence). Trimming left V 8 bases short and J 2 bases short, with 9 bases between. The CDR3 reads CATWDNTNEKLFF. The CDR3 nucleotides are TGTGCCACCTGGGACAACACTAATGAAAAACTGTTTTTT.

This clonotype was counted at least ten times. The V and J genes are TRBV5-6 and TRBJ1-2, with D possibly TRBD1 on 6 matching bases. Deletions cut 1 base from V and 12 bases from J, with 16 bases between. This CDR3 comprises 13 residues. Germline V gene sequence: CDR1 SGHDT, CDR2 YYEEEE. The CDR3: CASSLTGRGTNTF. CDR3 bases: TGTGCCAGCAGCTTGACAGGGAGGGGTACTAACACCTTC.

This clonotype has a count of ten or more. The chain is built from TRBV12-3 or TRBV12-4 and TRBJ1-5, with D hard to call. CDR3 length equals 12 residues. V shed 6 bases and J shed 3 bases, with 6 bases lying between them. CDR3 in amino acids: CASRPDNQPQHF. CDR3 DNA: TGTGCCAGCAGGCCGGACAATCAGCCCCAGCATTTT.

This clonotype was seen at least ten times. J is TRBJ1-4 and V is TRBV20-1; tentative D call: TRBD1 (5 bases). CDR1 and CDR2 (germline): DFQATT, SNEGSKA (reference sequence). Trimming took off 6 bases at V and 5 bases at J, with 16 bases between the two ends. The CDR3 is 14 amino acids. This CDR3 is CSAKLGLKNEKLFF. DNA for the CDR3: TGCAGTGCCAAACTGGGACTAAAAAATGAAAAACTGTTTTTT.

This clonotype came up many times. The CDR3 coding sequence is TGCGCCAGCAGTGACGGGGGATTCAGGCAGCCCCAGCATTTT. Translation: CASSDGGFRQPQHF. The chain joins TRBV10-2 to TRBJ1-5; D is perhaps TRBD1 (5 bases). The germline V gene encodes CDR1 WSHSY and CDR2 SAAADI. The V and J ends lost 3 bases and 7 bases respectively, with 13 bases between them. This CDR3 has 14 amino acids.

This clonotype was counted at least ten times. The chain carries TRBV7-3 and TRBJ1-1, with D perhaps matching TRBD1 (5 bases). The CDR3 has 14 amino acids. The germline V gene has CDR1 SGHTA and CDR2 FQGTGA. V was clipped by 2 bases and J by 2 bases, with 9 bases between them. As DNA, the CDR3 is TGTGCCAGCAGCTTAGGGGGAAGTAACACTGAAGCTTTCTTT. Protein: CASSLGGSNTEAFF.

There are many counts of this clonotype. The CDR3 coding sequence is TGCGCCAGCAGCTCGCTGGGTGCGGTGCCAGATACGCAGTATTTT. Protein sequence: CASSSLGAVPDTQYF. This chain links TRBV5-1 with TRBJ2-3, with D uncertain. The CDR3 loop spans 15 amino acids. CDR1 SGHRS and CDR2 YFSETQ come from the germline V gene. Trimming removed 3 bases at V and 4 bases at J, with 15 bases between.

This clonotype was observed at least ten times. The chain combines TRBV11-2 with TRBJ1-2; D may be TRBD1 (5 bases). Looked up from germline, CDR1 is SGHAT and CDR2 is FQNNGV. V was clipped by 5 bases and J by 5 bases, with 15 bases between them. The CDR3 runs 14 residues. CDR3 coding DNA: TGTGCCAGCAGCCCAAGCCTAGGGGAGTATGGCTACACCTTC. It codes for CASSPSLGEYGYTF.

On this clonotype itself: Mismatch with germline at one junction end may stem from a read error. The J gene is TRBJ1-3, the V gene TRBV9, with D uncertain. The length of the CDR3 is 13 residues. The germline CDR1 and CDR2 sequences are SGDLS and YYNGEE. The CDR3 region is CASSRRSGKTIYF. DNA of the CDR3: TGTGCCAGCAGCCGTAGATCTGGAAAAACCATATATTTT.